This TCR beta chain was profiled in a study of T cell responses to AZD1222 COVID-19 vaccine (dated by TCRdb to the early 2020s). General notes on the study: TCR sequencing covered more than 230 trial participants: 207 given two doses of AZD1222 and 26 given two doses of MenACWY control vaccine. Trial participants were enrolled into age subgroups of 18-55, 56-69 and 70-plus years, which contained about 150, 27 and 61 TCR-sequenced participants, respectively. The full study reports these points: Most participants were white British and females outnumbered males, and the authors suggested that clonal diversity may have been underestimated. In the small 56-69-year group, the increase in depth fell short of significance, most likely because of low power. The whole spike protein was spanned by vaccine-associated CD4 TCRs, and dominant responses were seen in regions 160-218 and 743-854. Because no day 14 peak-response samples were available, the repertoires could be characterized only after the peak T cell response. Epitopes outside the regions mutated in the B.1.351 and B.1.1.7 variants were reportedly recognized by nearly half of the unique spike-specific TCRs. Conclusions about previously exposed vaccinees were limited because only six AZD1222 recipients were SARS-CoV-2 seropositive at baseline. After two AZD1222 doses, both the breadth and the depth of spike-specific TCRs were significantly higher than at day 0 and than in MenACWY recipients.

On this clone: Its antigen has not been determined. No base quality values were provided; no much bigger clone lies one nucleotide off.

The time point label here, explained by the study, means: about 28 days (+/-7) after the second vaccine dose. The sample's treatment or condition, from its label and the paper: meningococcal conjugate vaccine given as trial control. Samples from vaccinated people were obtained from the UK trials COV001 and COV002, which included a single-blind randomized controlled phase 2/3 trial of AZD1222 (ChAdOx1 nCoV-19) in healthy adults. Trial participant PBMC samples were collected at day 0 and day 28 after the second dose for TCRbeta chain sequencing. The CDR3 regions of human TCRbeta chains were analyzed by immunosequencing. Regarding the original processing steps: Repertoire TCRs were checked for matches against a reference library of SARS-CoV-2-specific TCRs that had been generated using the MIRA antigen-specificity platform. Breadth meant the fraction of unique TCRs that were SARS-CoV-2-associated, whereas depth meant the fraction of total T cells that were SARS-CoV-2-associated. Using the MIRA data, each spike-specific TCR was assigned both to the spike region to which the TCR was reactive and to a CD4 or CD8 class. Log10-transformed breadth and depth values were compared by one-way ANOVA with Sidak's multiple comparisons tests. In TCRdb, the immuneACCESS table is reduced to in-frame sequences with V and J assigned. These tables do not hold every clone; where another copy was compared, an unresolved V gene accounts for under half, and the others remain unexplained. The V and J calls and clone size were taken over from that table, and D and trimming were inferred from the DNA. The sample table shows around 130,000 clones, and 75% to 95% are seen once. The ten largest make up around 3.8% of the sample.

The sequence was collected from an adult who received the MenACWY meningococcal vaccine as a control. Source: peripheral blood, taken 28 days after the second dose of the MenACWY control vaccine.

The CDR3 reads CASSLWHSGATQETQYF. The nucleotides read TGCGCCAGCAGCCTATGGCATAGCGGGGCTACCCAAGAGACCCAGTACTTC. The rearrangement joined TRBV5-1 to TRBJ2-5; TRBD2 agrees with 8 junctional bases. Including cysteine and phenylalanine, the CDR3 has 17 amino acids. Just CDR3 DNA is preserved here, 51 bases in frame from base 1. The germline V gene yields SGHRS for CDR1 and YFSETQ for CDR2. Trimming leaves V shorter by 4 bases and J shorter by 1 base, with the junction holding 12 bases beyond the gene matches.